This TCR beta chain was obtained from a study of OX40 agonist ivuxolimab in advanced cancers. This clone was seen only a few times. As yet, its antigen is unknown. The germline V gene encodes CDR1 GTSNPN and CDR2 SVGIG (reference sequence). V shed 3 bases and J shed 3 bases, with 8 bases lying between them. The CDR3 totals 13 residues. Sequencing was performed with immunoSEQ multiplex PCR; in TCRdb, only in-frame clones are kept and a portion is missing. The sample has tens of thousands of clones, 75% to 90% seen once; the top ten hold approximately 12%. Patients were ineligible given autoimmune disease history or systemic immunosuppression. Whole-study results and caveats: Normalized T-cell clonal expansion was also low in a subset of nonresponders. Within 6 weeks, CD4+ and CD8+ blood T cells expanded clonally at 0.1 to 3.0 mg/kg.

This sequence originates from an adult with an advanced solid tumor such as melanoma, head and neck, liver or kidney cancer. V usage is TRBV30 and J usage is TRBJ2-2, with D perhaps TRBD1 (6 bases). The specimen was CD4+ or CD8+ T cells sorted from blood, collected in a trial of the OX40 agonist ivuxolimab. The CDR3 is CAWRGHYTGELFF. The CDR3 bases are TGTGCCTGGAGGGGACATTACACCGGGGAGCTGTTTTTT.